This passage covers 27 T cell receptor beta chains from one sample sequenced in a study of T cell responses to AZD1222 COVID-19 vaccine. Profiled with immunoSEQ multiplex PCR; TCRdb holds only in-frame clones, not every one. The data hold about 100,000 clones, with around nine tenths observed a single time. Sequenced here: peripheral blood, sampled on day 0 of AZD1222 vaccination. The receptors stem from an adult in good health.

J is TRBJ2-1 and V is TRBV12-3 or TRBV12-4, with 7 bases that match TRBD2. V shed 6 bases, J shed 15 bases, and the junction held 11 bases outside the gene matches. The CDR3 has 12 amino acids. The CDR3 nucleotides are TGTGCCAGCAGACGGGCTGCAGCGGGACCGTTCTTC. Protein: CASRRAAAGPFF.

The chain joins TRBV9 to TRBJ2-1; tentative D call: TRBD1 (6 bases). The V gene lost 0 bases and the J gene lost 8 bases, with 15 bases spanning the gap. The CDR3 extends over 15 amino acids. CDR1 is SGDLS, CDR2 YYNGEE, per germline. The CDR3 reads CASSVVGPGADEQFF. The CDR3 nucleotides read TGTGCCAGCAGCGTAGTGGGCCCAGGGGCCGATGAGCAGTTCTTC.

The chain has TRBV10-1 and TRBJ1-2; D uncertain. Germline V gene data show CDR1 as WNHNN and CDR2 as SYGVQD (reference sequence). V was shortened by 2 bases and J by 2 bases, with 6 bases between the two germline ends. The CDR3 is 13 residues long. CDR3 sequence: CASSEGINYGYTF. CDR3 coding DNA: TGCGCCAGCAGTGAGGGTATAAACTATGGCTACACCTTC.

This rearrangement joins TRBV25-1 to TRBJ2-2; 9 bases align to TRBD1. The V gene end was trimmed by 4 bases and the J gene end by 3 bases; junction bases not matched to a gene: 0. The CDR3 contains 14 residues. Germline CDR1 MGHDK, CDR2 SYGVNS. Here the CDR3 reads CASSGTGDTGELFF. CDR3 DNA: TGTGCCAGCAGTGGGACAGGGGACACCGGGGAGCTGTTTTTT.

This clone has only one observation. The V gene is TRBV11-2, the J gene TRBJ2-7; 7 bases match TRBD2. Germline V gene lookup returns CDR1 SGHAT and CDR2 FQNNGV. The CDR3 contains 14 residues. With 1 base clipped from V and 0 bases from J, the junction kept 0 bases outside the gene matches. The CDR3 protein is CASSLAGGSYEQYF. The CDR3 nucleotides read TGTGCCAGCAGCTTAGCGGGGGGCTCCTACGAGCAGTACTTC.

This clone showed up just a few times. The chain recombines TRBV6-4 with TRBJ2-2, with D unclear. The V and J ends lost 3 bases and 0 bases respectively, with 5 bases between them. Germline V gives CDR1 MRHNA, CDR2 SNTAGT. The CDR3 is 14 amino acids. The CDR3 nucleotides are TGTGCCAGCAGTGATTCCACGAACACCGGGGAGCTGTTTTTT. Its translation: CASSDSTNTGELFF.

This clone was seen just once. This chain uses TRBV11-3 with TRBJ2-7; 9 nucleotides match TRBD1. CDR3 length: 15 amino acids. The V segment lost 4 bases and the J segment 3 bases; nucleotides outside the gene matches: 7. Germline V CDR1 and CDR2: SGHNT, YENEEA. The DNA of the CDR3 is TGTGCCAGCAGCTCCTTCGAGACAGGGGGCTACGAGCAGTACTTC. As protein: CASSSFETGGYEQYF.

The chain links TRBV13 to TRBJ1-2, with 9 bases identical to TRBD1. Germline values: CDR1 PRHDT, CDR2 FYEKMQ (reference sequence). The CDR3 sequence is 18 residues long. Germline trimming cut 5 bases from V and 5 bases from J; bases unmatched to any gene: 18. CDR3 protein: CASSPQFPPTGGEYGYTF. CDR3 in DNA: TGTGCCAGCAGCCCTCAATTTCCCCCGACAGGGGGTGAATATGGCTACACCTTC. The full variable domain, completed using reference TRBV13 and TRBJ1-2, is AAGVIQSPRHLIKEKRETATLKCYPIPRHDTVYWYQQGPGQDPQFLISFYEKMQSDKGSIPDRFSAQQFSDYHSELNMSSLELGDSALYFCASSPQFPPTGGEYGYTFGSGTRLTVV.

In nucleotides, the CDR3 is TGTGCCAGCCGGGACAGGGCATATGGCTACACCTTC. Translating it yields CASRDRAYGYTF. The V gene is TRBV28, the J gene TRBJ1-2; 9 bases fit TRBD1. The CDR3 totals 12 residues. V was pared by 8 bases and J by 5 bases, with 3 bases of the junction left unmatched. Germline V gives CDR1 MDHEN, CDR2 SYDVKM.

This chain uses TRBV6-1 with TRBJ2-5; 7 bases map to TRBD2. In germline, CDR1 is MNHNS, CDR2 SASEGT. The CDR3 covers 15 residues. Trimming at V came to 1 base and at J to 5 bases, leaving 7 bases not matched to a gene. The CDR3 coding sequence is TGTGCCAGCAGTGAAGTGGGAGGGCCGTCGGAGACCCAGTACTTC. This codes for CASSEVGGPSETQYF.

The J gene is TRBJ2-2, the V gene TRBV4-2, with 7 bases aligning to TRBD1. V was pared by 4 bases and J by 2 bases, with 4 bases of the junction left unmatched. Looked up from germline, CDR1 is LGHNA and CDR2 is YNFKEQ. This CDR3 has 15 residues. The CDR3 sequence is CASSPRTGNTGELFF. In DNA, the CDR3 is TGTGCCAGCAGCCCTCGGACAGGTAACACCGGGGAGCTGTTTTTT.

This chain joins TRBV6-8 and TRBJ2-1; 8 positions agree with TRBD2. Per germline, CDR1 MNHGY and CDR2 SAAAGT. The junction had 8 bases not matched to a gene; V was cut back by 8 bases and J by 5 bases. The CDR3 spans 14 residues. CDR3: CASAGRDGDNEQFF. The CDR3 DNA sequence: TGTGCCAGCGCCGGGAGGGACGGGGACAATGAGCAGTTCTTC.

The chain joins TRBV5-1 to TRBJ2-1, with 8 bases fitting TRBD2. Per germline, CDR1 SGHRS and CDR2 YFSETQ. CDR3 length: 12 amino acids. Losses at the gene ends were 4 bases for V and 8 bases for J; bases not matched to a gene: 2. The CDR3 nucleotides read TGCGCCAGCAGCACAGCGGGAGATGAGCAGTTCTTC. Its protein product is CASSTAGDEQFF.

With respect to this clone: The identical CDR3 is also encoded by other nucleotide sequences in the sample. The chain couples TRBV19 to TRBJ1-2; 8 nucleotides align to TRBD1. CDR3 length: 14 residues. The V gene's germline CDR1 is LNHDA and CDR2 SQIVND (reference sequence). V lost 3 bases and J lost 5; bases outside the gene matches: 5. For the CDR3, the DNA is TGTGCCAGTAGTATTGACAGGGGAAGGTATGGCTACACCTTC. This codes for CASSIDRGRYGYTF.

The CDR3 protein is CASSLGVEETQYF. CDR3 in DNA: TGTGCCAGCAGCTTAGGGGTAGAAGAGACCCAGTACTTC. This chain links TRBV11-3 with TRBJ2-5; D remains unclear. CDR1 and CDR2 from the germline V gene are SGHNT and YENEEA. The CDR3 runs 13 residues. V lost 1 base and J 3 bases, leaving 6 bases between the germline ends.

The chain's CDR3 is CASSLDRGQFF. DNA for the CDR3: TGCGCCAGCAGCTTGGATAGGGGGCAGTTCTTC. The V gene is TRBV5-1, the J gene TRBJ2-1, with D tentatively TRBD1 (5 bases). Trimming removed 0 bases at V and 12 bases at J, with 7 bases between. CDR3 length equals 11 residues. Per the germline V gene, CDR1 is SGHRS and CDR2 is YFSETQ.

The chain joins TRBV11-2 to TRBJ1-6, with a possible D match to TRBD1 (6 bases). The CDR3 spans 11 residues. The germline CDR1 and CDR2 sequences are SGHAT and FQNNGV. V was shortened by 5 bases and J by 12 bases, with 8 bases between the two germline ends. CDR3 sequence reads: CASSLRGPLHF. CDR3 DNA sequence: TGTGCCAGCAGCCTCAGGGGACCCCTCCACTTT.

The table lists this clone with a count of one. The chain uses TRBV2 and TRBJ2-1; 13 bases are shared with TRBD2. V lost 6 bases to trimming and J lost 2 bases; unmatched junction nucleotides: 10. Germline-derived CDR1 and CDR2 are SNHLY and FYNNEI. The CDR3 contains 18 residues. In DNA, the CDR3 is TGTGCCAGCAGCCTCACTAGCGGGAGGGCCCGTGCCTACAATGAGCAGTTCTTC. Encoded protein: CASSLTSGRARAYNEQFF.

The CDR3 bases are TGCGCCAGCAGCTCAGGATCGGGCCTTTCCTACGAGCAGTACTTC. This sequence encodes CASSSGSGLSYEQYF. The chain links TRBV5-1 to TRBJ2-7; D remains ambiguous. Germline V gene sequence: CDR1 SGHRS, CDR2 YFSETQ. V lost 3 bases and J 1 base, leaving 14 bases between the germline ends. The CDR3 runs to 15 residues.

The chain links TRBV28 to TRBJ1-6, with a weak D call TRBD1 (5 bases). Germline V lookup: CDR1 MDHEN, CDR2 SYDVKM. This CDR3 is 14 amino acids long. V shed 2 bases and J shed 10 bases, with 12 bases lying between them. CDR3 in amino acids: CASSLPKGKSPLHF. In nucleotides, the CDR3 is TGTGCCAGCAGTTTACCGAAGGGGAAATCACCCCTCCACTTT.

The CDR3 protein is CASSQDSGQGWTEAFF. The DNA for the CDR3 is TGCGCCAGCAGCCAAGACTCTGGGCAGGGGTGGACTGAAGCTTTCTTT. The chain has TRBV4-1 and TRBJ1-1; TRBD1 might be the D (6 bases). The CDR3 consists of 16 residues. V gave up 0 bases and J gave up 5 bases, with 16 bases separating them. Germline V gene data show CDR1 as MGHRA and CDR2 as YSYEKL.

This clone came up a few times. This chain uses TRBV6-2 or TRBV6-3 with TRBJ2-2, with D possibly matching TRBD1 (6 bases). The CDR3 totals 16 residues. The germline CDR1 and CDR2 sequences are MNHEY and SVGEGT. V gave up 3 bases and J gave up 2 bases, with 13 bases separating them. DNA of the CDR3: TGTGCCAGCAGTTATCCCCCGGGACATAACACCGGGGAGCTGTTTTTT. This gives the protein CASSYPPGHNTGELFF.

The rearrangement uses TRBV6-5 and TRBJ1-6, with D tentatively TRBD1 (6 bases). The V gene's germline CDR1 is MNHEY and CDR2 SVGAGI. The CDR3 contains 14 residues. The germline V and J ends were trimmed by 4 bases and 8 bases, with 12 bases remaining between them. The CDR3 region has the DNA TGTGCCAGCAGTTTGGGGGGCCGGTATTCACCCCTCCACTTT. Translating gives CASSLGGRYSPLHF.

The chain uses TRBV7-2 and TRBJ2-3; 8 nucleotides align to TRBD2. Germline-derived CDR1 and CDR2 are SGHTA and FQGNSA. Trimming removed 2 bases from V and 0 bases from J; junction bases left unmatched: 10. The CDR3 sequence is 18 residues long. DNA for the CDR3: TGTGCCAGCAGCTTACAGGGGACTAGGACGGCTAGCACAGATACGCAGTATTTT. This gives the protein CASSLQGTRTASTDTQYF.

V and J are TRBV18 and TRBJ1-1; 9 nucleotides line up with TRBD1. CDR1 and CDR2 (germline): KGHSH, LQKENI. V shed 5 bases, J shed 6 bases, and the junction held 10 bases outside the gene matches. The CDR3 sequence is 15 residues long. The CDR3 nucleotides read TGTGCCAGCTCATTCCAACAGGGGGCAGGGGCTGAAGCTTTCTTT. This gives the protein CASSFQQGAGAEAFF. The full variable domain, completed using reference TRBV18 and TRBJ1-1, is NAGVMQNPRHLVRRRGQEARLRCSPMKGHSHVYWYRQLPEEGLKFMVYLQKENIIDESGMPKERFSAEFPKEGPSILRIQQVVRGDSAAYFCASSFQQGAGAEAFFGQGTRLTVV.

This clone was seen once. The genes are TRBV5-1 and TRBJ2-5; D is ambiguous. CDR1 and CDR2 (germline): SGHRS, YFSETQ. CDR3 length: 17 amino acids. V was shortened by 2 bases and J by 4 bases, with 21 bases between the two germline ends. The DNA for the CDR3 is TGCGCCAGCAGCTTAGGTCAGCGCCGCTCCCCTCGAGAGACCCAGTACTTC. Protein: CASSLGQRRSPRETQYF.

The chain combines TRBV10-1 with TRBJ2-1, with TRBD2 identical over 7 bases. There are 14 residues in the CDR3. Germline CDR1 is WNHNN and CDR2 is SYGVQD (reference sequence). J lost 7 bases, V lost 4 bases, and 7 bases had no gene match. Written as DNA, the CDR3 is TGCGCCAGCAGTGGGTGGACTAGTCGGAATGAGCAGTTCTTC. This codes for CASSGWTSRNEQFF.